One sample yielded the 9 T cell receptor beta chains listed below, sequenced in a study of OX40 agonist ivuxolimab in advanced cancers. Method: immunoSEQ multiplex PCR; TCRdb's copy keeps in-frame clones and lacks some. The sample has about 50,000 clones; approximately 93% are singletons. The starting material was CD4+ or CD8+ T cells sorted from blood, obtained in a trial of the OX40 agonist ivuxolimab. The receptors originated from an adult with an advanced solid tumor such as melanoma, head and neck, liver or kidney cancer.

The rearrangement joins TRBV27 to TRBJ2-3; possible D gene TRBD2, 6 bases. Per germline, CDR1 MNHEY and CDR2 SMNVEV (reference sequence). This CDR3 is built from 15 residues. V was clipped by 4 bases and J by 7 bases, with 18 bases between them. The CDR3 bases are TGTGCCAGCAGTTCACTTGCGGGGCTGCAATATACGCAGTATTTT. This encodes CASSSLAGLQYTQYF.

This rearrangement joins TRBV11-2 to TRBJ2-7; D is unresolved. Between the trimmed V and J ends, which lost 2 bases and 2 bases, there was a span of 13 bases. Germline V gene lookup returns CDR1 SGHAT and CDR2 FQNNGV. The CDR3 covers 15 residues. CDR3 sequence reads: CASSLLGPQPYEQYF. The CDR3, as DNA: TGTGCCAGCAGCTTACTTGGACCCCAGCCCTACGAGCAGTACTTC.

The rearrangement links TRBV5-4 to TRBJ2-7; tentatively, D is TRBD1 (6 bases). CDR3 size: 15 residues. Germline V gene data show CDR1 as SGHNT and CDR2 as YYREEE (reference sequence). V was shortened by 0 bases and J by 2 bases, with 12 bases between the two germline ends. The CDR3 sequence is CASSLAWGPTYEQYF. The CDR3 DNA follows: TGTGCCAGCAGCTTGGCCTGGGGGCCGACCTACGAGCAGTACTTC.

CDR3 in DNA: TGTGCCAGCAGTCGGACGGACCTCCTAGCCAAAAACATTCAGTACTTC. Residues: CASSRTDLLAKNIQYF. V is TRBV7-2 and J is TRBJ2-4; D is ambiguous. V dropped 6 bases and J dropped 0 bases, with 15 bases sitting between them. Looked up from germline, CDR1 is SGHTA and CDR2 is FQGNSA. CDR3 length: 16 residues.

The genes are TRBV21-1 and TRBJ2-7; no DNA check was done on the table's D call, TRBD2. TRBV21-1 is annotated as a pseudogene. The CDR3 extends over 17 amino acids. The CDR3 nucleotides read TGTGCCAGCAGCAAACGGCGGGAGGGTAATAGCTCCTACGAGCAGTACTTC. Protein sequence: CASSKRREGNSSYEQYF.

This clone was found a few times. The chain's CDR3 is CASSIATESYEQYF. The CDR3 DNA is TGTGCCAGTAGTATAGCTACAGAAAGCTACGAGCAGTACTTC. The genes are TRBV19 and TRBJ2-7; no clear D gene. This CDR3 comprises 14 residues. Germline V lookup: CDR1 LNHDA, CDR2 SQIVND (reference sequence). V was pared by 1 base and J by 3 bases, with 10 bases between.

The chain uses TRBV20-1 and TRBJ2-7; no firm D call. The germline gives CDR1 DFQATT, CDR2 SNEGSKA (reference sequence). V was pared by 4 bases and J by 2 bases, with 6 bases between. The CDR3 sequence is 11 residues long. CDR3 bases: TGCAGTGCTATCCACGCCTACGAGCAGTACTTC. It codes for CSAIHAYEQYF.

CDR3 coding DNA: TGTGCCAGTAGTATAACCGTCTCTGGGGCCAACGTCCTGACTTTC. It yields the protein CASSITVSGANVLTF. This sequence joins TRBV19 and TRBJ2-6, with no clear D. Looked up from germline, CDR1 is LNHDA and CDR2 is SQIVND (reference sequence). V lost 2 bases and J 0 bases, leaving 5 bases between the germline ends. This CDR3 has 15 amino acids.

CDR3 in amino acids: CASSLRGQGMNTEAFF. The CDR3 coding sequence is TGTGCCAGCAGCTTAAGGGGGCAGGGGATGAACACTGAAGCTTTCTTT. The chain has TRBV7-9 and TRBJ1-1; 7 nucleotides match TRBD1. The V gene's germline CDR1 is SEHNR and CDR2 FQNEAQ (reference sequence). V shed 2 bases and J 0 bases; nucleotides not matched to a gene: 6. The CDR3 loop spans 16 amino acids.